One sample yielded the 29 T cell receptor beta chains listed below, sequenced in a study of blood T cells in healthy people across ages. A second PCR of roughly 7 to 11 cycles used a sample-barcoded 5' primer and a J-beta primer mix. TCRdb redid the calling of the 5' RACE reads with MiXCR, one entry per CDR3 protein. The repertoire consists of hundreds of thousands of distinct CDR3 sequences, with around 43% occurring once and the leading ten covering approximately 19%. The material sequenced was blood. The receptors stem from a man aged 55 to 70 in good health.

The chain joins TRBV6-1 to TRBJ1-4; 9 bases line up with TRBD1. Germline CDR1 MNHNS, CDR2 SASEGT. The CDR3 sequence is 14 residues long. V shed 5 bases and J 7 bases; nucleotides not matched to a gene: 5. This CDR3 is CASSQGTGFEKLFF. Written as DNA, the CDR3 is TGTGCCAGCAGTCAAGGGACAGGGTTTGAAAAACTGTTTTTT.

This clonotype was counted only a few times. This CDR3 is CASSSFGTGGDYEQYF. CDR3 sequence (DNA): TGTGCCAGCAGCTCCTTTGGGACAGGGGGCGATTACGAGCAGTACTTC. The rearrangement uses TRBV11-2 and TRBJ2-7; 12 nucleotides align to TRBD1. The CDR3 sequence is 16 residues long. The ends lost 4 bases at V and 4 bases at J; junction bases unmatched: 8. The germline V gene has CDR1 SGHAT and CDR2 FQNNGV.

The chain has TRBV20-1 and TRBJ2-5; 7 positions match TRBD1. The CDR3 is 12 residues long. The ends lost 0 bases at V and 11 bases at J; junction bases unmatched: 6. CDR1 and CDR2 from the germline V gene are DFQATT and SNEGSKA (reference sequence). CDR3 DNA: TGCAGTGCTAGAGAGACAGGGTACGGGCAGTACTTC. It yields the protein CSARETGYGQYF.

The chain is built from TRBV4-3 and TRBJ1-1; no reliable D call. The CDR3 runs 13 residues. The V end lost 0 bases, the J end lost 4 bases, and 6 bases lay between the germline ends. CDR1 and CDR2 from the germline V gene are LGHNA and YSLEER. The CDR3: CASSQDEGTEAFF. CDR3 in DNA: TGCGCCAGCAGCCAAGATGAGGGCACTGAAGCTTTCTTT.

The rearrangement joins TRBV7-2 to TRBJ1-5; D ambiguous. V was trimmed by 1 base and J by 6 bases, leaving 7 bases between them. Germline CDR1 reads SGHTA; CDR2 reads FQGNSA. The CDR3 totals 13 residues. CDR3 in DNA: TGTGCCAGCAGCTTAGATGTTATTCAGCCCCAGCATTTT. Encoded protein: CASSLDVIQPQHF.

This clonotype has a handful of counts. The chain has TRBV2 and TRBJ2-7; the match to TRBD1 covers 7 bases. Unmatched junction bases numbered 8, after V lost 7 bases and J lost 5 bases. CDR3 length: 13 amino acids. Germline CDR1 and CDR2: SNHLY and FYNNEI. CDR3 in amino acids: CASKPTGIDEQYF. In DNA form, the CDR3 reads TGTGCCAGCAAACCGACAGGGATCGACGAGCAGTACTTC.

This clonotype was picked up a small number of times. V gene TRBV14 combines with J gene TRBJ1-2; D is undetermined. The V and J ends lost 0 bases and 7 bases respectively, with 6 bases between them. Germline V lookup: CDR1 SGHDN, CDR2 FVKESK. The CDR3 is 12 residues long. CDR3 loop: CASSQDRIGYTF. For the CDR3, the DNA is TGTGCCAGCAGCCAAGATCGCATTGGCTACACCTTC.

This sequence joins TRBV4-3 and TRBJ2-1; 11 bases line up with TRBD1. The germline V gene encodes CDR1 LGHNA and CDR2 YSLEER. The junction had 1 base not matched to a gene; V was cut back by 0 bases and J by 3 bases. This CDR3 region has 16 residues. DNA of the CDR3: TGCGCCAGCAGCCAAGAGGGGACAGGGGGCTACAATGAGCAGTTCTTC. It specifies CASSQEGTGGYNEQFF.

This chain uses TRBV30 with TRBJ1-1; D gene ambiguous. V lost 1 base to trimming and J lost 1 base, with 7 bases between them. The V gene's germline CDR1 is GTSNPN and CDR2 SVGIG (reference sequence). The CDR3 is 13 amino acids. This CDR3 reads CAWSAQPNTEAFF. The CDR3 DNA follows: TGTGCCTGGAGTGCCCAGCCGAACACTGAAGCTTTCTTT.

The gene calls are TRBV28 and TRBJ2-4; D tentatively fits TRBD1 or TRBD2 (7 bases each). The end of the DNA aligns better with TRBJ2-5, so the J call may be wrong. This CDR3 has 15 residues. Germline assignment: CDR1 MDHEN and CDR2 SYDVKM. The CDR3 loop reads CASSGQGGLGETQYF. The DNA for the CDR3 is TGTGCCAGCAGTGGTCAGGGGGGGCTTGGGGAGACCCAGTACTTC.

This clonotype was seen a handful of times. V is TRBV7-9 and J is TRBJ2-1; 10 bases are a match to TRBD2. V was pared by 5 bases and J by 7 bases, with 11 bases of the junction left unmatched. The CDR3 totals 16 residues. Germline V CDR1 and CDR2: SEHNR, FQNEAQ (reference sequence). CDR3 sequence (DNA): TGTGCCAGCAGCAAAGTGAGCGGGGGGGCCTGGAATGAGCAGTTCTTC. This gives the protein CASSKVSGGAWNEQFF.

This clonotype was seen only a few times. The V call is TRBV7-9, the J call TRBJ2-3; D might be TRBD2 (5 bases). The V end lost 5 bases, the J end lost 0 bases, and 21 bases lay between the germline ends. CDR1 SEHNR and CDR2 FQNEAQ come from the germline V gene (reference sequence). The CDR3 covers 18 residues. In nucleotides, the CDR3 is TGTGCCAGCAGCAGTGGCCTCGAGGGCCTCCGGAGCACAGATACGCAGTATTTT. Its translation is CASSSGLEGLRSTDTQYF.

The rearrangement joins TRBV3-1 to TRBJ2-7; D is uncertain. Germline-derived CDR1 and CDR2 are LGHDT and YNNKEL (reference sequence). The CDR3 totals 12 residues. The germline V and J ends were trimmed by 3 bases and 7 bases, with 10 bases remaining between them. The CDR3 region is CASSHDLPEQYF. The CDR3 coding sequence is TGTGCCAGCAGCCACGACCTCCCGGAGCAGTACTTC.

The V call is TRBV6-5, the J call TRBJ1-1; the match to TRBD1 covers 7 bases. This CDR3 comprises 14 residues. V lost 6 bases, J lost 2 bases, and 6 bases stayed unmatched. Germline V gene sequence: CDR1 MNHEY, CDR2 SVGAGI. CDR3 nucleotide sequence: TGTGCCAGCAGGCTACAGGGGACTAACACTGAAGCTTTCTTT. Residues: CASRLQGTNTEAFF.

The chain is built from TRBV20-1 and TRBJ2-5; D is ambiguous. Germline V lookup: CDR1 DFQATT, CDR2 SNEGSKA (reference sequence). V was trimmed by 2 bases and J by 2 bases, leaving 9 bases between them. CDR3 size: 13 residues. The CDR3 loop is CSARTTAQETQYF. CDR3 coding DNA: TGCAGTGCTAGAACCACAGCGCAAGAGACCCAGTACTTC.

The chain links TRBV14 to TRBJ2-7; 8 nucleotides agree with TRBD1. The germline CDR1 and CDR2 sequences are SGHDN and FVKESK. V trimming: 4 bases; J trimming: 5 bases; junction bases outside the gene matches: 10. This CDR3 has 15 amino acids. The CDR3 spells CASSLSGGPSDEQYF. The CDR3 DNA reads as TGTGCCAGCAGCCTTTCAGGGGGCCCCTCAGACGAGCAGTACTTC.

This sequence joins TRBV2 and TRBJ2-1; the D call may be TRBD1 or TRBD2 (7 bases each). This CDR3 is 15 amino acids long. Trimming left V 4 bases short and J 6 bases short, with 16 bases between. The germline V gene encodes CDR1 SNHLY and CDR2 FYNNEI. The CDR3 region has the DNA TGTGCCAGCAGTGTAAGGGGGGGACAGACCAATGAGCAGTTCTTC. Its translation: CASSVRGGQTNEQFF.

This CDR3 is CASSLARGTSGSPLHF. The CDR3 bases are TGTGCCAGCAGCTTAGCGCGGGGGACATCGGGATCACCCCTCCACTTT. The chain combines TRBV11-1 with TRBJ1-6, with D perhaps matching TRBD1 (6 bases). V lost 0 bases to trimming and J lost 10 bases, with 16 bases between them. From germline, CDR1 is SGHAT and CDR2 FQDESV (reference sequence). CDR3 length: 16 amino acids.

CDR3 nucleotides: TGTGCCACCAGCAGAGATCTGGTTTCCCGCTCTGGGGCCAACGTCCTGACTTTC. Translated, it gives CATSRDLVSRSGANVLTF. The chain couples TRBV15 to TRBJ2-6; D is ambiguous. Trimming removed 0 bases at V and 0 bases at J, with 12 bases between. The CDR3 sequence is 18 residues long. In germline, CDR1 is LNHNV, CDR2 YYDKDF (reference sequence).

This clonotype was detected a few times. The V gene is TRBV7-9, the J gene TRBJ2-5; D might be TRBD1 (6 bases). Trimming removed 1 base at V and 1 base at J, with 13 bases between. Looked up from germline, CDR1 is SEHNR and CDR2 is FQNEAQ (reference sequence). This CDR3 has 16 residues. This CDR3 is CASSLVPARGQETQYF. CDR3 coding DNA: TGTGCCAGCAGCTTAGTCCCAGCCAGGGGCCAAGAGACCCAGTACTTC.

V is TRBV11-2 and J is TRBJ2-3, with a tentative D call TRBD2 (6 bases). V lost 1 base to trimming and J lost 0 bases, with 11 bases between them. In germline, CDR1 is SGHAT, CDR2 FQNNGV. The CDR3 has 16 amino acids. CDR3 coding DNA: TGTGCCAGCAGCTTAGGGGACTTGATCAGCACAGATACGCAGTATTTT. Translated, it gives CASSLGDLISTDTQYF. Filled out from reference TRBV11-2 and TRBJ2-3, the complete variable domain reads EAGVAQSPRYKIIEKRQSVAFWCNPISGHATLYWYQQILGQGPKLLIQFQNNGVVDDSQLPKDRFSAERLKGVDSTLKIQPAKLEDSAVYLCASSLGDLISTDTQYFGPGTRLTVL.

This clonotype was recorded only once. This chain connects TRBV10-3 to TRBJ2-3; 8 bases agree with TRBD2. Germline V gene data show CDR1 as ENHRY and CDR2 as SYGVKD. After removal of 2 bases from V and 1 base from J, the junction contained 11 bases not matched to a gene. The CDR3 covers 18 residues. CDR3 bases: TGTGCCATCAGTGAGAAAGGGGGAGTACTAGCGGGCACAGATACGCAGTATTTT. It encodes CAISEKGGVLAGTDTQYF.

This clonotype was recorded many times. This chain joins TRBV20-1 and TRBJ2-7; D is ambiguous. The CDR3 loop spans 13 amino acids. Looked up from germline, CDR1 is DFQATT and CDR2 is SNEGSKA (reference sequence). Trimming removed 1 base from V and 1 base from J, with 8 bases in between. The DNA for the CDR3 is TGCAGTGCTAGAGGGCGCAGATCCTACGAGCAGTACTTC. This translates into CSARGRRSYEQYF.

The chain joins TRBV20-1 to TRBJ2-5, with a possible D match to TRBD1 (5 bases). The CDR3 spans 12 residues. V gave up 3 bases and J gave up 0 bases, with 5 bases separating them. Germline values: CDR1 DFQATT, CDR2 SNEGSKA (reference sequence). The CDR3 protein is CSARGHQETQYF. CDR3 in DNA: TGCAGTGCTAGGGGGCACCAAGAGACCCAGTACTTC.

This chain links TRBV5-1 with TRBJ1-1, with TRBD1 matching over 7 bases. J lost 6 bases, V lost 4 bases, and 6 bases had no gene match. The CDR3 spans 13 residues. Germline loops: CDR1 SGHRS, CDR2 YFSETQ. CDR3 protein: CASSQNRGPEAFF. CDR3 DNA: TGCGCCAGCAGCCAGAACAGGGGACCTGAAGCTTTCTTT. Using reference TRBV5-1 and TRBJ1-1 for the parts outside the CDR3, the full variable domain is KAGVTQTPRYLIKTRGQQVTLSCSPISGHRSVSWYQQTPGQGLQFLFEYFSETQRNKGNFPGRFSGRQFSNSRSEMNVSTLELGDSALYLCASSQNRGPEAFFGQGTRLTVV.

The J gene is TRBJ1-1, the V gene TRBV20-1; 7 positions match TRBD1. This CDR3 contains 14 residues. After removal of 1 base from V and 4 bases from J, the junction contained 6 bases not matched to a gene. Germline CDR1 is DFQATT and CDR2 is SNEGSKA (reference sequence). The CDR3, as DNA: TGCAGTGCTAGAGGGGCCACAGGGGTCACTGAAGCTTTCTTT. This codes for CSARGATGVTEAFF.

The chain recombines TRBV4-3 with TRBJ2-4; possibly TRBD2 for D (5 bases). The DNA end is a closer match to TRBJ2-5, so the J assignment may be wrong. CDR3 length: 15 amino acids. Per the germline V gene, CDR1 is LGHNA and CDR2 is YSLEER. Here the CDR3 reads CASSQEASTVQTQYF. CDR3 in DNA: TGCGCCAGCAGCCAAGAAGCTAGCACCGTACAGACCCAGTACTTC.

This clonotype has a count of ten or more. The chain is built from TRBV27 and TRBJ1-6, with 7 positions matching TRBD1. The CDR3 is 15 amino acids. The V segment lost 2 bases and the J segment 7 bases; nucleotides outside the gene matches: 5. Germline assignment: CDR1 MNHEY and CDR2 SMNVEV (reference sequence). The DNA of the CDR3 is TGTGCCAGCAGTTTACAAACAGGGGTCAATTCACCCCTCCACTTT. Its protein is CASSLQTGVNSPLHF.

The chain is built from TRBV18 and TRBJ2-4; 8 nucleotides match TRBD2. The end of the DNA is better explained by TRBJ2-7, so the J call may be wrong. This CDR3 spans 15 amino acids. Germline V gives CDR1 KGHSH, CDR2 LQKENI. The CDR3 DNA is TGTGCCAGCTCACCACAAGGGACTAGTCCCTACGAGCAGTACTTC. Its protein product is CASSPQGTSPYEQYF.